A single sample gave rise to the 18 T cell receptor beta chains below, sequenced in a study of blood T cell repertoires in COVID-19. Clones were read by immunoSEQ multiplex PCR, and TCRdb kept only the in-frame ones, dropping some. The sample includes 350,000 to 500,000 clones, about 88% of them seen just once. Sequenced sample: PBMCs or T cells enriched from blood (not recorded which). These receptors were collected from a woman aged 18-35 years who had been exposed to COVID-19.

This CDR3 is CASKLAGLASYEQYF. The CDR3 DNA sequence: TGTGCCAGCAAACTAGCGGGACTTGCCTCCTACGAGCAGTACTTC. The gene calls are TRBV28 and TRBJ2-7; 10 nucleotides align to TRBD2. The trim removed 7 bases at V and 0 bases at J, leaving 6 bases unmatched. The V gene's germline CDR1 is MDHEN and CDR2 SYDVKM. This CDR3 is 15 amino acids long.

This clone was detected once. The rearrangement links TRBV5-6 to TRBJ2-5; possible D gene TRBD1, 5 bases. The CDR3 covers 17 residues. V was shortened by 0 bases and J by 5 bases, with 20 bases between the two germline ends. Germline V gene data show CDR1 as SGHDT and CDR2 as YYEEEE. The CDR3 sequence is CASSLGGAGLTRETQYF. CDR3 DNA: TGTGCCAGCAGCTTGGGAGGCGCAGGGCTGACCCGGGAGACCCAGTACTTC. The whole variable domain, remainder taken from reference TRBV5-6 and TRBJ2-5, is DAGVTQSPTHLIKTRGQQVTLRCSPKSGHDTVSWYQQALGQGPQFIFQYYEEEERQRGNFPDRFSGHQFPNYSSELNVNALLLGDSALYLCASSLGGAGLTRETQYFGPGTRLLVL.

The chain recombines TRBV7-2 with TRBJ2-3, with 10 positions matching TRBD2. V dropped 5 bases and J dropped 6; count of bases not matched to a gene: 11. The CDR3 length is 16 residues. Germline CDR1 is SGHTA and CDR2 is FQGNSA. Written as DNA, the CDR3 is TGTGCCAGCAGCCCCGAGCGGGGGGGCCGTTGGGATACGCAGTATTTT. Protein product: CASSPERGGRWDTQYF.

The V call is TRBV5-1, the J call TRBJ2-2, with a tentative D call TRBD1 (8 bases). Germline V lookup: CDR1 SGHRS, CDR2 YFSETQ. The CDR3 extends over 23 amino acids. V shed 0 bases and J shed 4 bases, with 34 bases lying between them. The CDR3: CASSLGQGFFSGGTTSGTGELFF. The CDR3 nucleotides are TGCGCCAGCAGCTTGGGACAGGGGTTTTTCTCGGGGGGAACTACATCAGGCACCGGGGAGCTGTTTTTT.

This chain joins TRBV28 and TRBJ1-2, with D possibly being TRBD1 (5 bases). Germline CDR1 is MDHEN and CDR2 is SYDVKM. Trimming removed 6 bases from V and 2 bases from J, with 22 bases in between. The CDR3 has 17 residues. CDR3 region: CASRSTGGRPPNYGYTF. CDR3 bases: TGTGCCAGCAGGTCCACCGGGGGGAGACCTCCCAACTATGGCTACACCTTC.

The rearrangement uses TRBV10-3 and TRBJ2-5; D is ambiguous. Trimming shortened V by 3 bases and J by 5 bases, and 10 bases separated the two germline ends. The CDR3 has 13 amino acids. The germline gives CDR1 ENHRY, CDR2 SYGVKD. DNA of the CDR3: TGTGCCATCAGTGAATCTTCCCTGGAGACCCAGTACTTC. Translating it yields CAISESSLETQYF.

V and J are TRBV27 and TRBJ2-7; tentatively, D is TRBD2 (5 bases). Germline V gene lookup returns CDR1 MNHEY and CDR2 SMNVEV (reference sequence). V was trimmed by 2 bases and J by 0 bases, leaving 8 bases between them. This CDR3 region has 14 residues. The CDR3 nucleotides are TGTGCCAGCAGTTTAGGGGAGCACTCCTACGAGCAGTACTTC. It yields the protein CASSLGEHSYEQYF.

The chain employs TRBV6-2 or TRBV6-3 and TRBJ2-4; 9 nucleotides match TRBD1. The CDR3 has 17 residues. V lost 6 bases and J lost 0; bases outside the gene matches: 9. CDR1 and CDR2 (germline): MNHEY, SVGEGT. This chain's CDR3 is CASSPRGQGKAKNIQYF. The CDR3 region has the DNA TGTGCCAGCAGCCCTCGAGGACAGGGGAAAGCCAAAAACATTCAGTACTTC.

The rearrangement joins TRBV20-1 to TRBJ2-5; no reliable D call. V gave up 3 bases and J gave up 4 bases, with 6 bases separating them. Germline V gene lookup returns CDR1 DFQATT and CDR2 SNEGSKA (reference sequence). The CDR3 runs 11 residues. CDR3 DNA sequence: TGCAGTGCTAGTTATCGAGAGACCCAGTACTTC. This codes for CSASYRETQYF.

The gene calls are TRBV30 and TRBJ2-2; D remains ambiguous. The CDR3 is 13 amino acids. Trimming stripped 2 bases from V and 2 bases from J, with 6 bases between. Germline CDR1 and CDR2: GTSNPN and SVGIG (reference sequence). CDR3 amino acids: CAWSFTNTGELFF. DNA for the CDR3: TGTGCCTGGAGTTTCACAAACACCGGGGAGCTGTTTTTT.

The chain recombines TRBV4-3 with TRBJ2-7; 9 bases are a match to TRBD1. The CDR3 spans 14 residues. Per germline, CDR1 LGHNA and CDR2 YSLEER. Trimming at V came to 3 bases and at J to 1 base, leaving 1 base not matched to a gene. Here the CDR3 reads CASSQGQGSYEQYF. CDR3 nucleotides: TGCGCCAGCAGCCAGGGACAGGGTTCCTACGAGCAGTACTTC.

The chain combines TRBV5-3 with TRBJ2-3; 11 nucleotides agree with TRBD2. TRBV5-3 is assigned to the ORF class and has an uncertain function. This CDR3 has 18 amino acids. Unmatched junction bases numbered 11, after V lost 3 bases and J lost 2 bases. Here the CDR3 reads CARSSMKLAGGHTDTQYF. Written as DNA, the CDR3 is TGTGCCAGAAGCTCTATGAAGCTAGCGGGGGGTCACACAGATACGCAGTATTTT.

The chain recombines TRBV9 with TRBJ1-5; D perhaps matches TRBD1 (5 bases). Germline assignment: CDR1 SGDLS and CDR2 YYNGEE. Trimming cost V 2 bases and J 2 bases, with 14 bases left between them. CDR3 length: 16 amino acids. Written as DNA, the CDR3 is TGTGCCAGCAGCGTTGTGGCAGGGCGCTGCAATCAGCCCCAGCATTTT. It is translated as CASSVVAGRCNQPQHF.

The chain links TRBV19 to TRBJ2-1; 9 bases match TRBD1. Germline V gene data show CDR1 as LNHDA and CDR2 as SQIVND (reference sequence). The V segment lost 3 bases and the J segment 1 base; nucleotides outside the gene matches: 4. The CDR3 spans 16 residues. CDR3 residues: CASSMDRGRSYNEQFF. The DNA for the CDR3 is TGTGCCAGTAGTATGGACAGGGGAAGATCCTACAATGAGCAGTTCTTC.

The chain is built from TRBV19 and TRBJ1-6; D is undetermined. Trimming left V 3 bases short and J 9 bases short, with 12 bases between. CDR1 is LNHDA and CDR2 is SQIVND in the germline V gene (reference sequence). The CDR3 spans 14 residues. The CDR3 sequence: CASSIGGPGSPLHF. The CDR3 bases are TGTGCCAGTAGTATTGGTGGGCCTGGTTCACCCCTCCACTTT.

The chain has TRBV9 and TRBJ2-3, with D possibly matching TRBD2 (5 bases). Looked up from germline, CDR1 is SGDLS and CDR2 is YYNGEE. The CDR3 contains 15 residues. V was shortened by 0 bases and J by 0 bases, with 8 bases between the two germline ends. The chain's CDR3 is CASSVAGSSTDTQYF. The CDR3 DNA reads TGTGCCAGCAGCGTAGCGGGATCCAGCACAGATACGCAGTATTTT.

J is TRBJ2-1 and V is TRBV3-1 (or the pseudogene TRBV3-2); D is perhaps TRBD2 (5 bases). V lost 1 base to trimming and J lost 3 bases, with 10 bases between them. The CDR3 is 15 amino acids. Germline V gene sequence: CDR1 LGHDT, CDR2 YNNKEL (reference sequence). The CDR3 region is CASSQAPGVYNEQFF. DNA for the CDR3: TGTGCCAGCAGCCAAGCGCCCGGGGTCTACAATGAGCAGTTCTTC.

This rearrangement joins TRBV30 to TRBJ2-1; 8 nucleotides agree with TRBD1. Germline CDR1 GTSNPN, CDR2 SVGIG (reference sequence). The CDR3 is made up of 15 amino acids. V gave up 3 bases and J gave up 4 bases; unmatched junction bases: 8. The CDR3 here is CAWRGIDRGYNEQFF. CDR3 sequence (DNA): TGTGCCTGGAGGGGAATCGACAGGGGTTACAATGAGCAGTTCTTC.